Sequencing of this TCR beta chain was carried out in a study of blood T cells in healthy people across ages. The second PCR ran roughly 6 to 11 cycles with a sample-barcoded 5' primer and J-beta primers. In TCRdb, the 5' RACE reads were re-called with MiXCR into one record per CDR3 protein. In the table there are just over 800,000 distinct CDR3 sequences, approximately 59% of which are singletons. In the case of this clonotype: Antigen: not known.

Study-wide results and caveats: One million T cells yielded diversity estimates that were considered underestimates. Significant beta diversity loss was already apparent by age approximately 40, declining roughly linearly.

With 2 bases removed from V and 15 bases from J, the gap between germline ends came to 14 bases. The CDR3 has 12 residues. CDR1 and CDR2 from the germline V gene are SGHTA and FQGNSA. This rearrangement joins TRBV7-2 to TRBJ2-1; possible D gene TRBD2, 5 bases. Material for sequencing was blood. This receptor was identified in a man younger than 40 in good health. For the CDR3, the DNA is TGTGCCAGCAGCTTATCCTCGGGGTCTCCGTTCTTC. Protein: CASSLSSGSPFF. The whole variable domain, remainder taken from reference TRBV7-2 and TRBJ2-1, is GAGVSQSPSNKVTEKGKDVELRCDPISGHTALYWYRQSLGQGLEFLIYFQGNSAPDKSGLPSDRFSAERTGGSVSTLTIQRTQQEDSAVYLCASSLSSGSPFFGPGTRLTVL.